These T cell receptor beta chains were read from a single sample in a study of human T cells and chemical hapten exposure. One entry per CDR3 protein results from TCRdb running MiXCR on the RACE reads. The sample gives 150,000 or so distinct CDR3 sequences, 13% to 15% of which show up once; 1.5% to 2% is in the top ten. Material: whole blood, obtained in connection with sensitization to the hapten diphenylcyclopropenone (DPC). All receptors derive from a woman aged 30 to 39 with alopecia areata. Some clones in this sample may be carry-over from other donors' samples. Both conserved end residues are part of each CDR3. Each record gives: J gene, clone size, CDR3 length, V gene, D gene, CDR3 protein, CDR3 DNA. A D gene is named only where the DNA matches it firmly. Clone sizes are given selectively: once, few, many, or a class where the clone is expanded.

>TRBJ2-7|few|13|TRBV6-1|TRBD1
CASSRDRVGEQYF
TGTGCCAGCAGCCGGGACAGGGTTGGCGAGCAGTACTTC
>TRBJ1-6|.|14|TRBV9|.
CASSVQVNNSPLHF
TGTGCCAGCAGCGTTCAGGTTAATAATTCACCCCTCCACTTT
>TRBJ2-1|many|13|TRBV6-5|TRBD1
CASSRTGGNEQFF
TGTGCCAGCAGCCGCACAGGGGGAAATGAGCAGTTCTTC
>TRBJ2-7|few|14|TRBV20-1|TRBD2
CSAAPGLAGYKQYF
TGCAGTGCCGCCCCGGGACTAGCGGGATACAAGCAGTACTTC
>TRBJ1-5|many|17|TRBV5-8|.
CASSSPFSGVDNQPQHF
TGTGCCAGCAGCTCACCCTTTTCAGGGGTAGACAATCAGCCCCAGCATTTT
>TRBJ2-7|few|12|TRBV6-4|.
CASSETFYEQYF
TGTGCCAGCAGTGAGACCTTCTACGAGCAGTACTTC
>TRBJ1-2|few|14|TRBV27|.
CASSSFVDPRGYTF
TGTGCCAGCAGTTCTTTTGTCGATCCGAGAGGCTACACCTTC
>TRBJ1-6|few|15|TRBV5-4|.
CASSLPGGSLTSLHF
TGTGCCAGCAGCTTGCCCGGCGGCAGTCTAACTTCCCTCCACTTT
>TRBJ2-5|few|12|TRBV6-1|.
CASSYPRETQYF
TGTGCCAGCAGTTACCCGAGAGAGACCCAGTACTTC
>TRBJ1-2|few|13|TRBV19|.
CASSIPPGYGYTF
TGTGCCAGTAGTATTCCCCCCGGATATGGCTACACCTTC
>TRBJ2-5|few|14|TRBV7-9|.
CASSLDWLQETQYF
TGTGCCAGCAGCTTAGATTGGCTGCAAGAGACCCAGTACTTC
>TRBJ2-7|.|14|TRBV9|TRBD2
CASSVTSGSHEQYF
TGTGCCAGCAGCGTCACTAGCGGGAGCCACGAGCAGTACTTC
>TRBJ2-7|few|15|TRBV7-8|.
CASSLAGLQSYEQYF
TGTGCCAGCAGCTTAGCGGGACTCCAATCCTACGAGCAGTACTTC
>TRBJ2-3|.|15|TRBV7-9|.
CASSPRSGATDTQYF
TGTGCCAGCAGCCCTCGGTCGGGGGCCACAGATACGCAGTATTTT
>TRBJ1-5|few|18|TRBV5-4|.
CASSLMDSSPGGNQPQHF
TGTGCCAGCAGCTTGATGGATAGCTCCCCGGGGGGCAATCAGCCCCAGCATTTT
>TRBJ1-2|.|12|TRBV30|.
CAWSSGGDGYTF
TGTGCCTGGAGTTCGGGCGGCGATGGCTACACCTTC
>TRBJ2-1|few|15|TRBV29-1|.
CSVKMGGAAQAGQFF
TGCAGCGTTAAAATGGGGGGGGCGGCCCAGGCAGGGCAGTTCTTC
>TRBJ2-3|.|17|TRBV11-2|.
CASSQRSQVLFTDTQYF
TGTGCCAGCAGCCAAAGGTCGCAGGTTCTCTTCACAGATACGCAGTATTTT
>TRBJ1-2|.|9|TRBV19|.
CASATSGTF
TGTGCCAGTGCTACCTCCGGAACCTTC
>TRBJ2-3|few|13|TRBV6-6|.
CASSYLELGTQYF
TGTGCCAGCAGTTACCTGGAATTGGGTACGCAGTATTTT
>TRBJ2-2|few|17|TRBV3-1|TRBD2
CASSLRTSGQNTGELFF
TGTGCCAGCAGCCTTCGGACTAGCGGACAGAACACCGGGGAGCTGTTTTTT
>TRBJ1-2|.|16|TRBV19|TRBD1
CASRPTGIDPNYGYTF
TGTGCCAGTAGGCCGACAGGGATCGATCCTAACTATGGCTACACCTTC
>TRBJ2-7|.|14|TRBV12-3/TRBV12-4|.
CASSLGGDLYEQYF
TGTGCCAGCAGTCTCGGAGGGGATCTCTACGAGCAGTACTTC
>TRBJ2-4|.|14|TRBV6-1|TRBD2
CASSEAGGENIQYF
TGTGCCAGCAGTGAAGCGGGGGGGGAAAACATTCAGTACTTC
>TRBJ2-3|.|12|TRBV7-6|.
CASSSEVDTQYF
TGTGCCAGCAGCTCAGAAGTGGATACGCAGTATTTT
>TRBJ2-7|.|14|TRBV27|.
CASSWRGTAYEQYF
TGTGCCAGCAGTTGGCGGGGCACGGCCTACGAGCAGTACTTC
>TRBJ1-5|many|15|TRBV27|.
CASSLSVRGNQPQHF
TGTGCCAGCAGTTTATCTGTACGGGGGAATCAGCCCCAGCATTTT
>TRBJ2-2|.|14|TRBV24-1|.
CATRGTANTGELFF
TGTGCCACCAGGGGGACGGCGAACACCGGGGAGCTGTTTTTT
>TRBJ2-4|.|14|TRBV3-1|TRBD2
CASSRGLAGDIQYF
TGTGCCAGCAGCCGCGGACTAGCGGGAGACATTCAGTACTTC
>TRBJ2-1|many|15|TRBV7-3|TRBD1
CASSSGTGGFHEQFF
TGTGCCAGCAGCTCCGGGACAGGGGGCTTCCATGAGCAGTTCTTC
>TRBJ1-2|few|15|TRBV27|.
CASSLLPLEGYGYTF
TGTGCCAGCAGTTTATTGCCCCTGGAGGGCTATGGCTACACCTTC
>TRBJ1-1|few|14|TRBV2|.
CASRLTPTDTEAFF
TGTGCCAGCAGGCTCACACCTACGGACACTGAAGCTTTCTTT
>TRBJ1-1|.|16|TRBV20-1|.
CSAREGGGPPPTEAFF
TGCAGTGCTAGGGAGGGAGGGGGGCCACCCCCGACTGAAGCTTTCTTT
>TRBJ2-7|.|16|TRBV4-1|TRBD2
CASSQEAGTSGSPGDF
TGCGCCAGCAGCCAAGAAGCCGGGACTAGCGGGAGTCCCGGGGACTTC
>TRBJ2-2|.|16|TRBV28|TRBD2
CASTRGGRANTGELFF
TGTGCCAGCACCCGGGGCGGGAGGGCGAACACCGGGGAGCTGTTTTTT
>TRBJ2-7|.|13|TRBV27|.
CASSSRDPYEQYF
TGTGCCAGCAGTTCCCGGGACCCATACGAGCAGTACTTC
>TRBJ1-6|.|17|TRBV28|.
CASSFSRGSSYNSPLHF
TGTGCCAGCAGTTTCAGTAGGGGGAGCTCCTATAATTCACCCCTCCACTTT
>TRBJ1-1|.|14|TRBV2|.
CASRWNTLNTEAFF
TGTGCCAGCAGGTGGAACACCCTGAACACTGAAGCTTTCTTT
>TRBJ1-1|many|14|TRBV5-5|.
CASSLVVTATEAFF
TGTGCCAGCAGCTTGGTAGTCACCGCCACTGAAGCTTTCTTT
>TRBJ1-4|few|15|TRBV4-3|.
CASSQVAVTVQKLFF
TGCGCCAGCAGCCAAGTAGCGGTAACAGTTCAAAAACTGTTTTTT
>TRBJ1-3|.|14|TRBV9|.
CASNWEGSGNTIYF
TGTGCCAGCAACTGGGAGGGTAGTGGAAACACCATATATTTT
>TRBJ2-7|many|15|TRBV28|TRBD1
CASSLTGAISYEQYF
TGTGCCAGCAGTTTAACAGGGGCAATCTCCTACGAGCAGTACTTC
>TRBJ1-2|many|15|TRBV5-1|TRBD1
CASSPADRVRDGYTF
TGCGCCAGCAGCCCGGCTGACAGGGTACGGGATGGCTACACCTTC
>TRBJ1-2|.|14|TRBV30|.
CAWSSAGRLDGYTF
TGTGCCTGGAGTTCGGCAGGGAGACTTGACGGCTACACCTTC
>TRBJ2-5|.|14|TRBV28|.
CASSFIGVQETQYF
TGTGCCAGCAGTTTTATAGGGGTTCAAGAGACCCAGTACTTC
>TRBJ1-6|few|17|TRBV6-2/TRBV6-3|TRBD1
CASRPGQESSYNSPLHF
TGTGCCAGCAGACCCGGACAGGAGAGCTCCTATAATTCACCCCTCCACTTT
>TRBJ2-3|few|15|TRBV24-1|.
CATSVRRGNTDTQYF
TGTGCCACCAGTGTCCGGCGGGGAAACACAGATACGCAGTATTTT
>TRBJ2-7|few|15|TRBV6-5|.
CASSYSTRVAYEQYF
TGTGCCAGCAGTTACTCGACCAGGGTGGCCTACGAGCAGTACTTC
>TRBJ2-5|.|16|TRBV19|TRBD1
CASSRGTAGYQETQYF
TGTGCCAGTAGTAGAGGGACAGCTGGTTATCAAGAGACCCAGTACTTC
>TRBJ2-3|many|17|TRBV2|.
CASSSDRRGGGTDTQYF
TGTGCCAGCAGTTCTGATCGGCGTGGGGGCGGCACAGATACGCAGTATTTT
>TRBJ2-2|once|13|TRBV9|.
CASGTWGSGELFF
TGTGCCAGCGGGACTTGGGGCTCCGGGGAGCTGTTTTTT
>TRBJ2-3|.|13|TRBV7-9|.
CASSLDPADTQYF
TGTGCCAGCAGCCTAGACCCTGCAGATACGCAGTATTTT
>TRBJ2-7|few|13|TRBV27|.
CASSPEGKYEQYF
TGTGCCAGCAGCCCTGAGGGGAAGTACGAGCAGTACTTC